In its sample, the clone carrying this T cell receptor beta chain was seen a few times. The antigen remains unidentified. TCRdb fed the RACE reads into MiXCR, producing one record per CDR3 protein. The repertoire holds 100,000 or so distinct CDR3 sequences, with less than 40% as singletons. The data were obtained in a study of human T cells and chemical hapten exposure. Time point reported: patch test 3, about 24 weeks after DPC sensitization. The treatment was: therapeutic diphenylcyclopropenone sensitization with weekly scalp DPC. With 4 bases removed from V and 2 bases from J, the gap between germline ends came to 6 bases. The CDR3 covers 13 residues. CDR1 and CDR2 from the germline V gene are SGHVS and FQNEAQ. Overall study findings and caveats: There was a positive correlation between PT1 expanded TCR counts and patch test score.

Sample: whole blood, taken in connection with sensitization to the hapten diphenylcyclopropenone (DPC). V usage is TRBV7-8 and J usage is TRBJ1-5; no reliable D call. The sequence derives from a man between 40 and 49 years old with alopecia areata. Some clones in this sample may be carry-over from other donors' samples. The DNA of the CDR3 is TGTGCCAGCAGCTGGAAGGGCAATCAGCCCCAGCATTTT. It specifies CASSWKGNQPQHF.